The next 24 T cell receptor beta chains were all read from a single sample in a study of response to subunit inactivated influenza vaccine. TCRdb reprocessed the RT-PCR reads with MiXCR, giving one entry per CDR3 protein. The sample yields 650,000 to 700,000 distinct CDR3 sequences, 15% to 18% seen once. The material was PBMCs from blood, obtained 11 to 12 days after vaccination. The receptors stem from a man in his fifties who received an inactivated influenza vaccine.

This clonotype was seen a few times. V usage is TRBV6-5 and J usage is TRBJ1-3; maybe TRBD1 (6 bases). V was shortened by 0 bases and J by 5 bases, with 14 bases between the two germline ends. This CDR3 region has 16 residues. Germline CDR1 is MNHEY and CDR2 is SVGAGI. The CDR3 DNA sequence: TGTGCCAGCAGTTACTCGAACAGGGCAAGCAGAAACACCATATATTTT. Protein sequence: CASSYSNRASRNTIYF.

With regard to this clonotype: This could be a read error, since a much larger clone is one nucleotide away. The V call is TRBV11-1, the J call TRBJ2-1; D remains unclear. The CDR3 totals 13 residues. Germline V gene sequence: CDR1 SGHAT, CDR2 FQDESV (reference sequence). V dropped 4 bases and J dropped 7 bases, with 11 bases sitting between them. The CDR3 DNA sequence: TGTGCCAGCAGCTATCTTCAGGCGAATGAGCAGTTCTTC. Protein: CASSYLQANEQFF.

This clonotype was picked up a small number of times. The rearrangement links TRBV7-9 to TRBJ1-4; TRBD1 aligns across 8 bases. V lost 5 bases and J lost 5; bases outside the gene matches: 4. CDR3 size: 14 residues. Germline V gene sequence: CDR1 SEHNR, CDR2 FQNEAQ (reference sequence). As DNA, the CDR3 is TGTGCCAGCAGCGTCCGACAGGGGAATGAAAAACTGTTTTTT. Its protein is CASSVRQGNEKLFF.

The chain links TRBV28 to TRBJ2-3, with D perhaps TRBD1 (7 bases). CDR3 length: 17 residues. Trimming pared 5 bases from V and 4 bases from J, leaving 22 bases between. Germline CDR1 MDHEN, CDR2 SYDVKM. CDR3 DNA sequence: TGTGCCAGCAGTCAGGCCTTCGGCAGGGGGGCCTCAGATACGCAGTATTTT. It encodes CASSQAFGRGASDTQYF.

This clonotype was counted once. The chain employs TRBV4-3 and TRBJ2-2; possibly TRBD2 for D (6 bases). The germline V gene has CDR1 LGHNA and CDR2 YSLEER. The CDR3 totals 17 residues. V was shortened by 0 bases and J by 7 bases, with 18 bases between the two germline ends. The CDR3 DNA sequence: TGCGCCAGCAGCCAAGATCGGGACTTCTACTATGGCGGGGAGCTGTTTTTT. Translated: CASSQDRDFYYGGELFF.

The rearrangement uses TRBV4-3 and TRBJ1-4; TRBD1 aligns across 8 bases. The CDR3 sequence is 15 residues long. The trim removed 2 bases at V and 5 bases at J, leaving 4 bases unmatched. Germline-derived CDR1 and CDR2 are LGHNA and YSLEER. CDR3 sequence reads: CASSQLTGENEKLFF. Written as DNA, the CDR3 is TGCGCCAGCAGCCAATTGACAGGGGAGAATGAAAAACTGTTTTTT.

In its sample, this clonotype was seen many times. The rearrangement joins TRBV15 to TRBJ1-4; no definite D call. The CDR3 totals 14 residues. Germline-derived CDR1 and CDR2 are LNHNV and YYDKDF (reference sequence). V lost 1 base to trimming and J lost 7 bases, with 10 bases between them. The CDR3 region has the DNA TGTGCCACCAGCAGAGTTGGCAGGAGTGAAAAACTGTTTTTT. Residues: CATSRVGRSEKLFF.

This clonotype occurred a few times. DNA of the CDR3: TGTGCCAGCAGTTGGGGAGACAGGACTTTTAATGAAAAACTGTTTTTT. Residues: CASSWGDRTFNEKLFF. This chain connects TRBV6-5 to TRBJ1-4, with TRBD1 as a possible D gene (6 bases). Trimming stripped 4 bases from V and 4 bases from J, with 16 bases between. The CDR3 is 16 residues long. CDR1 is MNHEY, CDR2 SVGAGI, per germline.

The chain employs TRBV20-1 and TRBJ2-5, with TRBD2 matching over 8 bases. Germline V gene lookup returns CDR1 DFQATT and CDR2 SNEGSKA (reference sequence). This CDR3 contains 15 residues. J lost 5 bases, V lost 7 bases, and 15 bases had no gene match. The CDR3 protein is CSVRPGGQGVETQYF. DNA of the CDR3: TGCAGTGTCCGGCCGGGGGGGCAGGGAGTGGAGACCCAGTACTTC.

This clonotype was observed a handful of times. This sequence joins TRBV15 and TRBJ1-5; weak D call: TRBD1 (6 bases). CDR3 length: 13 residues. The germline V and J ends were trimmed by 2 bases and 9 bases, with 11 bases remaining between them. Germline loops: CDR1 LNHNV, CDR2 YYDKDF (reference sequence). CDR3 DNA: TGTGCCACCAGCAGACAGGGGAATGCGCCCCAGCATTTT. This gives the protein CATSRQGNAPQHF.

The chain has TRBV3-1 and TRBJ2-1; tentatively, D is TRBD1 or TRBD2 (6 bases each). The germline V gene encodes CDR1 LGHDT and CDR2 YNNKEL (reference sequence). This CDR3 region has 13 residues. V shed 0 bases and J shed 12 bases, with 12 bases lying between them. Here the CDR3 reads CASSQDEGGRQFF. CDR3 DNA sequence: TGTGCCAGCAGCCAAGATGAGGGGGGAAGGCAGTTCTTC.

The V and J genes are TRBV20-1 and TRBJ1-5, with TRBD1 as a possible D gene (5 bases). Trimming took 4 bases from V and 2 from J, leaving 12 bases between them. This CDR3 is built from 14 residues. In germline, CDR1 is DFQATT, CDR2 SNEGSKA (reference sequence). In DNA form, the CDR3 reads TGCAGTGCTACGGGGGGTATTGGCAATCAGCCCCAGCATTTT. It is translated as CSATGGIGNQPQHF.

The table lists this clonotype with a few counts. The CDR3 DNA is TGCGCCAGCAGACCTACAGGGGGAACCTACGAGCAGTACTTC. Protein sequence: CASRPTGGTYEQYF. The gene calls are TRBV5-1 and TRBJ2-7; TRBD1 agrees at 8 bases. The junction had 6 bases not matched to a gene; V was cut back by 5 bases and J by 2 bases. In germline, CDR1 is SGHRS, CDR2 YFSETQ. This CDR3 is built from 14 residues.

In this sample, this clonotype turned up a few times. The chain recombines TRBV7-2 with TRBJ2-7; 7 bases agree with TRBD1. The junction had 6 bases not matched to a gene; V was cut back by 7 bases and J by 3 bases. The germline V gene encodes CDR1 SGHTA and CDR2 FQGNSA. The CDR3 sequence is 13 residues long. CDR3 region: CASIRGRGYEQYF. CDR3 coding DNA: TGTGCCAGCATAAGGGGGCGCGGCTACGAGCAGTACTTC. The whole variable domain, remainder taken from reference TRBV7-2 and TRBJ2-7, is GAGVSQSPSNKVTEKGKDVELRCDPISGHTALYWYRQSLGQGLEFLIYFQGNSAPDKSGLPSDRFSAERTGGSVSTLTIQRTQQEDSAVYLCASIRGRGYEQYFGPGTRLTVT.

The CDR3 region is CASSQAGRENDEAFF. CDR3 sequence (DNA): TGCGCCAGCAGCCAAGCGGGCCGTGAGAATGATGAAGCTTTCTTT. This chain uses TRBV4-3 with TRBJ1-1, with D uncertain. CDR1 LGHNA and CDR2 YSLEER come from the germline V gene. V was trimmed by 1 base and J by 7 bases, leaving 16 bases between them. This CDR3 is built from 15 residues.

This clonotype was observed a few times. This rearrangement joins TRBV6-6 to TRBJ2-5; the D is unclear. This CDR3 has 11 amino acids. The V and J ends lost 9 bases and 4 bases respectively, with 9 bases between them. Germline CDR1 MNHNY, CDR2 SVGAGI (reference sequence). CDR3 loop: CASAGIETQYF. The CDR3 DNA is TGTGCCAGTGCTGGGATAGAGACCCAGTACTTC.

V usage is TRBV29-1 and J usage is TRBJ2-7, with 11 bases matching TRBD1. With 6 bases clipped from V and 2 bases from J, the junction kept 6 bases outside the gene matches. This CDR3 has 14 amino acids. Looked up from germline, CDR1 is SQVTM and CDR2 is ANQGSEA. The CDR3 region is CSVTPGQGAYEQYF. The CDR3, as DNA: TGCAGCGTGACACCGGGACAGGGGGCCTACGAGCAGTACTTC.

This clonotype appeared a few times. The rearrangement links TRBV6-5 to TRBJ2-1; the D is unclear. In germline, CDR1 is MNHEY, CDR2 SVGAGI. Deletions cut 0 bases from V and 8 bases from J, with 5 bases between. CDR3 length equals 12 residues. The CDR3 loop reads CASSYSGYEQFF. For the CDR3, the DNA is TGTGCCAGCAGTTACTCAGGGTATGAGCAGTTCTTC.

This clonotype showed up just a few times. This chain links TRBV4-3 with TRBJ2-1, with TRBD2 matching 11 bases. V lost 0 bases to trimming and J lost 1 base; unmatched junction nucleotides: 2. Germline CDR1 LGHNA, CDR2 YSLEER. The length of the CDR3 is 17 residues. Here the CDR3 reads CASSQDLAGGSYNEQFF. In DNA form, the CDR3 reads TGCGCCAGCAGCCAAGATCTAGCGGGGGGATCCTACAATGAGCAGTTCTTC.

The genes are TRBV6-5 and TRBJ2-7, with D tentatively TRBD1 (6 bases). Germline CDR1 MNHEY, CDR2 SVGAGI. The CDR3 sequence is 14 residues long. The germline V and J ends were trimmed by 4 bases and 5 bases, with 15 bases remaining between them. CDR3 residues: CASSSGTSVDEQYF. As DNA, the CDR3 is TGTGCCAGCAGTTCGGGGACATCCGTGGACGAGCAGTACTTC.

The V call is TRBV6-2 or TRBV6-3, the J call TRBJ2-5; D is possibly TRBD1 (5 bases). The CDR3 has 13 amino acids. V shed 6 bases and J shed 5 bases, with 13 bases lying between them. The germline gives CDR1 MNHEY, CDR2 SVGEGT. CDR3 protein: CASRPGKGETQYF. DNA of the CDR3: TGTGCCAGCAGGCCCGGAAAGGGGGAGACCCAGTACTTC.

This chain connects TRBV30 to TRBJ1-1; D is undetermined. CDR1 and CDR2 (germline): GTSNPN, SVGIG (reference sequence). CDR3 length: 11 residues. Trimming took 2 bases from V and 3 from J, leaving 4 bases between them. The CDR3 DNA is TGTGCCTGGAGTTTTGACACTGAAGCTTTCTTT. It codes for CAWSFDTEAFF.

This clonotype has just a few counts. The rearrangement links TRBV19 to TRBJ2-7; D call uncertain. Germline V CDR1 and CDR2: LNHDA, SQIVND (reference sequence). The CDR3 extends over 13 amino acids. Deletions cut 1 base from V and 5 bases from J, with 9 bases between. The CDR3 protein is CASSIGNSNEQYF. The CDR3 nucleotides read TGTGCCAGTAGTATAGGTAACAGTAACGAGCAGTACTTC.

This clonotype was seen only once. This chain joins TRBV16 and TRBJ1-6; the D gene is possibly TRBD1 (6 bases). Between the trimmed V and J ends, which lost 4 bases and 0 bases, there was a span of 13 bases. CDR1 and CDR2 from the germline V gene are KGHSY and FQNENV. The CDR3 loop spans 17 amino acids. CDR3 residues: CASSRQALSSYNSPLHF. In DNA form, the CDR3 reads TGTGCCAGCAGCCGACAGGCTCTGAGCTCCTATAATTCACCCCTCCACTTT. The variable domain in full, completed from reference TRBV16 and TRBJ1-6, reads GEEVAQTPKHLVRGEGQKAKLYCAPIKGHSYVFWYQQVLKNEFKFLISFQNENVFDETGMPKERFSAKCLPNSPCSLEIQATKLEDSAVYFCASSRQALSSYNSPLHFGNGTRLTVT.